The next 18 T cell receptor beta chains were all read from a single sample in a study of long-term antiretroviral therapy in people with HIV. Version v3.0 of the immunoSEQ assay ran at survey level. The protocol was immunoSEQ multiplex PCR, while the TCRdb copy is restricted to in-frame clones and leaves out a portion. Of around 30,000 clones in the sample, approximately 85% were seen once. Sequences were derived from unsorted PBMCs, sampled 3.3 years after starting antiretroviral therapy. The receptors shown here come from a man aged 18 to 29 with HIV.

This clone was found a few times. The genes are TRBV5-1 and TRBJ2-7; D is uncertain. Trimming shortened V by 1 base and J by 3 bases, and 8 bases separated the two germline ends. There are 13 residues in the CDR3. Germline V gene lookup returns CDR1 SGHRS and CDR2 YFSETQ. CDR3 nucleotides: TGCGCCAGCAGCTTGAGTCCCTTCTACGAGCAGTACTTC. This encodes CASSLSPFYEQYF.

V and J are TRBV7-9 and TRBJ1-2; D perhaps matches TRBD1 (6 bases). This CDR3 has 12 amino acids. Between the trimmed V and J ends, which lost 5 bases and 7 bases, there was a span of 11 bases. Per germline, CDR1 SEHNR and CDR2 FQNEAQ (reference sequence). The CDR3 nucleotides read TGTGCCAGCAGCCTCCCCAGGGGTGGCTACACCTTC. Translation gives CASSLPRGGYTF.

V usage is TRBV6-1 and J usage is TRBJ1-5; the D gene is possibly TRBD1 (5 bases). The germline V and J ends were trimmed by 2 bases and 2 bases, with 10 bases remaining between them. Germline loops: CDR1 MNHNS, CDR2 SASEGT. The CDR3 covers 15 residues. The CDR3 spells CASSERGAGNQPQHF. The CDR3, as DNA: TGTGCCAGCAGTGAAAGGGGCGCGGGCAATCAGCCCCAGCATTTT.

This chain links TRBV25-1 with TRBJ1-5, with D possibly matching TRBD1 (5 bases). CDR3 size: 13 residues. Trimming shortened V by 3 bases and J by 7 bases, and 10 bases separated the two germline ends. The germline V gene encodes CDR1 MGHDK and CDR2 SYGVNS. The CDR3 is CASSDRRGQPQHF. CDR3 nucleotides: TGTGCCAGCAGTGATCGCCGGGGGCAGCCCCAGCATTTT.

This chain joins TRBV5-4 and TRBJ1-2; tentatively, D is TRBD1 (6 bases). CDR3 length equals 12 residues. Between the trimmed V and J ends, which lost 10 bases and 2 bases, there was a span of 12 bases. The germline CDR1 and CDR2 sequences are SGHNT and YYREEE (reference sequence). Here the CDR3 DNA reads TGTGCCTCCAAGGACAGCAACTATGGCTACACCTTC. The encoded protein is CASKDSNYGYTF.

The gene calls are TRBV6-1 and TRBJ2-5; TRBD1 agrees at 10 bases. CDR1 is MNHNS, CDR2 SASEGT, per germline. This CDR3 has 13 residues. Losses at the gene ends were 9 bases for V and 0 bases for J; bases not matched to a gene: 1. The CDR3 here is CASGQGDQETQYF. CDR3 in DNA: TGTGCCAGTGGACAGGGGGACCAAGAGACCCAGTACTTC.

This chain uses TRBV7-6 with TRBJ2-5; D perhaps matches TRBD1 (6 bases). V was cut by 2 bases and J by 1 base, with 14 bases left in between. The CDR3 sequence is 16 residues long. Per germline, CDR1 SGHVS and CDR2 FNYEAQ. CDR3 sequence reads: CASSLLDRDSQETQYF. The CDR3 DNA reads TGTGCCAGCAGCTTACTGGACAGAGACTCCCAAGAGACCCAGTACTTC.

The chain is built from TRBV5-4 and TRBJ1-1; 9 nucleotides align to TRBD1. The CDR3 extends over 15 amino acids. V lost 3 bases, J lost 3 bases, and 6 bases stayed unmatched. Germline-derived CDR1 and CDR2 are SGHNT and YYREEE (reference sequence). CDR3 sequence (DNA): TGTGCCAGCAGCTCTAACAGGGGGCAGTACACTGAAGCTTTCTTT. It translates to CASSSNRGQYTEAFF.

The chain carries TRBV5-6 and TRBJ2-7, with D perhaps matching TRBD1 (5 bases). In germline, CDR1 is SGHDT, CDR2 YYEEEE. This CDR3 contains 13 residues. V was shortened by 4 bases and J by 4 bases, with 12 bases between the two germline ends. Here the CDR3 DNA reads TGTGCCAGCAGCCCGGGTGGGGCGTACGAGCAGTACTTC. Protein sequence: CASSPGGAYEQYF. The complete variable domain, with remaining parts taken from reference TRBV5-6 and TRBJ2-7, reads DAGVTQSPTHLIKTRGQQVTLRCSPKSGHDTVSWYQQALGQGPQFIFQYYEEEERQRGNFPDRFSGHQFPNYSSELNVNALLLGDSALYLCASSPGGAYEQYFGPGTRLTVT.

The chain carries TRBV5-1 and TRBJ2-5; 10 positions agree with TRBD1. Judging by the DNA end, TRBJ2-7 fits better; the J call may be wrong. CDR3 length equals 15 residues. From germline, CDR1 is SGHRS and CDR2 YFSETQ. CDR3 nucleotide sequence: TGCGCCAGCAGCCTCAGGACAGGGGGAGAAGGCGAGCAGTACTTC. Translated: CASSLRTGGEGEQYF.

In the case of this clone: At one end the junction does not follow the germline gene, possibly because of a read error. This chain joins TRBV5-1 and TRBJ2-7; TRBD2 is a possible D gene (5 bases). The CDR3 length is 14 residues. The V gene's germline CDR1 is SGHRS and CDR2 YFSETQ. CDR3 coding DNA: TGCGCCAACAGCTTGGAGGCGGCAGCCTACGAGCAGTACTTC. Protein: CANSLEAAAYEQYF.

This chain links TRBV28 with TRBJ2-1, with D uncertain. V lost 2 bases, J lost 0 bases, and 11 bases lay in between. Germline V CDR1 and CDR2: MDHEN, SYDVKM. The CDR3 covers 16 residues. The CDR3, as DNA: TGTGCCAGCAGTTTAGAAGGCTCCTTCTCCTACAATGAGCAGTTCTTC. It translates to CASSLEGSFSYNEQFF. Using reference TRBV28 and TRBJ2-1 for the parts outside the CDR3, the full variable domain is DVKVTQSSRYLVKRTGEKVFLECVQDMDHENMFWYRQDPGLGLRLIYFSYDVKMKEKGDIPEGYSVSREKKERFSLILESASTNQTSMYLCASSLEGSFSYNEQFFGPGTRLTVL.

V and J are TRBV2 and TRBJ1-2; no clear D. The CDR3 is 12 residues long. Germline V CDR1 and CDR2: SNHLY, FYNNEI. The V end was cut by 1 base, the J end by 5 bases, with 5 bases between. The CDR3 is CASSEVPYGYTF. The CDR3, as DNA: TGTGCCAGCAGTGAAGTTCCTTATGGCTACACCTTC.

This clone has a handful of counts. The chain has TRBV7-9 and TRBJ2-7, with D tentatively TRBD1 (6 bases). CDR1 and CDR2 (germline): SEHNR, FQNEAQ (reference sequence). V lost 3 bases and J lost 2, with 11 bases in between. This CDR3 has 14 residues. In DNA, the CDR3 is TGTGCCAGCAGCTTCCGGGACAAGCCCTACGAGCAGTACTTC. Its translation is CASSFRDKPYEQYF. The full variable domain, with the rest looked up from reference TRBV7-9 and TRBJ2-7, is DTGVSQNPRHKITKRGQNVTFRCDPISEHNRLYWYRQTLGQGPEFLTYFQNEAQLEKSRLLSDRFSAERPKGSFSTLEIQRTEQGDSAMYLCASSFRDKPYEQYFGPGTRLTVT.

Only a few counts were recorded for this clone. V usage is TRBV21-1 and J usage is TRBJ2-7; the table's D call of TRBD2 was not tested on the DNA. TRBV21-1 is designated a pseudogene. This CDR3 spans 11 amino acids. The CDR3 DNA is TGTGCCAGCGAAGGGAGGGAGGAACAGTACTTC. It encodes CASEGREEQYF.

V usage is TRBV27 and J usage is TRBJ2-4; 8 bases align to TRBD1. V lost 6 bases and J lost 2; bases outside the gene matches: 6. Germline-derived CDR1 and CDR2 are MNHEY and SMNVEV (reference sequence). The CDR3 extends over 15 amino acids. CDR3 sequence: CASSMQGAPKNIQYF. The CDR3 DNA sequence: TGTGCCAGCAGCATGCAGGGGGCTCCCAAAAACATTCAGTACTTC.

V usage is TRBV6-6 and J usage is TRBJ2-7; D may be TRBD2 (7 bases). Germline CDR1 is MNHNY and CDR2 is SVGAGI (reference sequence). With 2 bases removed from V and 5 bases from J, the gap between germline ends came to 16 bases. This CDR3 spans 15 amino acids. Written as DNA, the CDR3 is TGTGCCAGCAGTTACGGAGGGGGGGCAGGGGACGAGCAGTACTTC. Protein sequence: CASSYGGGAGDEQYF.

The V call is TRBV27, the J call TRBJ2-7; TRBD1 matches 7 bases. Germline CDR1 and CDR2: MNHEY and SMNVEV (reference sequence). V shed 6 bases, J shed 3 bases, and the junction held 8 bases outside the gene matches. The CDR3 runs 14 residues. The CDR3 sequence is CASSPGGNDYEQYF. Written as DNA, the CDR3 is TGTGCCAGCAGCCCAGGGGGTAACGACTACGAGCAGTACTTC.